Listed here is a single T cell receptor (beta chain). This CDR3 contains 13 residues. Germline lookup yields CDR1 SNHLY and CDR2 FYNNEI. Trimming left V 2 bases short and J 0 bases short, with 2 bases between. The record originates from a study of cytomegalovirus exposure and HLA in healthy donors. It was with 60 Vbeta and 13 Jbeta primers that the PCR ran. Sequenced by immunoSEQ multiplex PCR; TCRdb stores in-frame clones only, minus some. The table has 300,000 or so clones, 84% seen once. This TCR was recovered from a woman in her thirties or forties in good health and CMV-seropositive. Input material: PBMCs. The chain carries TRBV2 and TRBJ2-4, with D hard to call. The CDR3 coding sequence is TGTGCCAGCAGTGAACGAGCCAAAAACATTCAGTACTTC. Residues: CASSERAKNIQYF.